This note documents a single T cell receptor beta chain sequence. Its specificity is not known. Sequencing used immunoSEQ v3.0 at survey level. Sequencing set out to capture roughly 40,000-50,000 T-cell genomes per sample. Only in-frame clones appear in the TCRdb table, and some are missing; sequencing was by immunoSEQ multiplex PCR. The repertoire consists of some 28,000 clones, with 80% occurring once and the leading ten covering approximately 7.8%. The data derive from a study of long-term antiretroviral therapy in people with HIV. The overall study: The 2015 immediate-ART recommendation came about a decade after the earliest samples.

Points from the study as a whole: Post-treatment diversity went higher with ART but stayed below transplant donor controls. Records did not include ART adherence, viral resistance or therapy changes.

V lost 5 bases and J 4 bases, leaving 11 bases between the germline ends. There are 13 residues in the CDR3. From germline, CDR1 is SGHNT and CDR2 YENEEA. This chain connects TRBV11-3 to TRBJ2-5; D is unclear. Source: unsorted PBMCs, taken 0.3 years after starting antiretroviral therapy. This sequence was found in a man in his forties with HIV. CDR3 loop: CASSPSMRETQYF. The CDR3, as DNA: TGTGCCAGCAGCCCCAGTATGAGAGAGACCCAGTACTTC.